A single sample gave rise to the 25 T cell receptor beta chains below, sequenced in a study of human T cells and chemical hapten exposure (dated by TCRdb to about 2021). The method was RACE. TCRdb names NextSeq 500 as the instrument used. The public reads were reanalyzed by TCRdb: fastp trimming at Q25, MiXCR alignment, in-frame beta chains only. Merged by CDR3 protein, the rows form single entries marked with the most common genes and DNA. The sample yields about 360,000 distinct CDR3 sequences; around 7% were counted once. The ten largest make up approximately 8.9% of the sample. What the time point label conveys for this sample: patch test 1, 2 weeks after DPC sensitization. The treatment or condition label for this specimen denotes: therapeutic diphenylcyclopropenone sensitization with weekly scalp DPC. This sample comprised whole blood, obtained in connection with sensitization to the hapten diphenylcyclopropenone (DPC). These receptors originate from a woman aged 18-29 years with alopecia areata. Some clones in this sample may be carry-over from other donors' samples.

This chain joins TRBV4-2 and TRBJ1-1; a possible D gene is TRBD1 (5 bases). From germline, CDR1 is LGHNA and CDR2 YNFKEQ. This CDR3 comprises 12 residues. Trimming shortened V by 1 base and J by 8 bases, and 8 bases separated the two germline ends. CDR3 in amino acids: CASSQAGGEAFF. The CDR3 coding sequence is TGTGCCAGCAGCCAAGCCGGGGGGGAAGCTTTCTTT.

The table lists this clonotype with many counts. The chain joins TRBV7-2 to TRBJ2-3; 14 bases are shared with TRBD2. This CDR3 comprises 17 residues. Germline CDR1 SGHTA, CDR2 FQGNSA. Trimming took 5 bases from V and 2 from J; bases not matched to a gene: 6. DNA of the CDR3: TGTGCCAGCAGCCCACCGGGACTAGCGGGGGTCACAGATACGCAGTATTTT. It encodes CASSPPGLAGVTDTQYF.

The table lists this clonotype with many counts. The chain employs TRBV3-1 and TRBJ1-3; possibly TRBD1 for D (5 bases). Germline lookup yields CDR1 LGHDT and CDR2 YNNKEL (reference sequence). CDR3 size: 16 residues. V was pared by 0 bases and J by 0 bases, with 9 bases between. The DNA for the CDR3 is TGTGCCAGCAGCCAAGATCCAGGGAGCTCTGGAAACACCATATATTTT. As protein: CASSQDPGSSGNTIYF.

The V gene is TRBV25-1, the J gene TRBJ1-5; the D is unclear. Germline values: CDR1 MGHDK, CDR2 SYGVNS. Trimming shortened V by 4 bases and J by 3 bases, and 7 bases separated the two germline ends. The CDR3 runs 13 residues. The CDR3 DNA sequence: TGTGCCAGCAGTGGGACGGACAATCAGCCCCAGCATTTT. This codes for CASSGTDNQPQHF.

This clonotype turned up a few times. This rearrangement joins TRBV7-2 to TRBJ2-7; no definite D call. Germline V gives CDR1 SGHTA, CDR2 FQGNSA. V lost 5 bases and J 4 bases, leaving 15 bases between the germline ends. This CDR3 spans 14 amino acids. CDR3 DNA sequence: TGTGCCAGCAGCCCGCCAGTGGCAGGTTACGAGCAGTACTTC. It encodes CASSPPVAGYEQYF. Using reference TRBV7-2 and TRBJ2-7 for the parts outside the CDR3, the full variable domain is GAGVSQSPSNKVTEKGKDVELRCDPISGHTALYWYRQSLGQGLEFLIYFQGNSAPDKSGLPSDRFSAERTGGSVSTLTIQRTQQEDSAVYLCASSPPVAGYEQYFGPGTRLTVT.

At least ten counts were recorded for this clonotype. The chain combines TRBV4-2 with TRBJ2-3; perhaps TRBD2 as D (6 bases). The CDR3 has 15 residues. The germline V gene encodes CDR1 LGHNA and CDR2 YNFKEQ. V lost 0 bases, J lost 5 bases, and 12 bases lay in between. This chain's CDR3 is CASSQEGAGVDTQYF. The CDR3 coding sequence is TGTGCCAGCAGCCAAGAGGGAGCGGGCGTAGATACGCAGTATTTT.

The genes are TRBV12-3 or TRBV12-4 and TRBJ1-1, with TRBD1 matching over 10 bases. The CDR3 is 15 amino acids. Trimming at V came to 1 base and at J to 4 bases, leaving 3 bases not matched to a gene. CDR3 loop: CASSLGQGASTEAFF. The CDR3 DNA reads as TGTGCCAGCAGTTTAGGACAGGGGGCATCCACTGAAGCTTTCTTT.

This clonotype was found a few times. The chain is built from TRBV6-1 and TRBJ1-1, with D perhaps TRBD1 (6 bases). Between the trimmed V and J ends, which lost 2 bases and 5 bases, there was a span of 12 bases. The germline V gene has CDR1 MNHNS and CDR2 SASEGT. This CDR3 is 14 amino acids long. CDR3 in amino acids: CASSEYQGRTEAFF. Written as DNA, the CDR3 is TGTGCCAGCAGTGAATATCAGGGGCGGACTGAAGCTTTCTTT.

The chain is built from TRBV6-2 or TRBV6-3 and TRBJ1-6; 9 nucleotides agree with TRBD1. The CDR3 has 15 amino acids. Germline CDR1 MNHEY, CDR2 SVGEGT. The V gene end was trimmed by 5 bases and the J gene end by 10 bases; junction bases not matched to a gene: 9. CDR3 coding DNA: TGTGCCAGCAGTCCCTCGACAGGGGGAAGATCACCCCTCCACTTT. It specifies CASSPSTGGRSPLHF.

This rearrangement joins TRBV24-1 to TRBJ1-5; the match to TRBD1 covers 10 bases. Germline trimming cut 7 bases from V and 2 bases from J; bases unmatched to any gene: 10. CDR3 size: 17 residues. CDR1 is KGHDR and CDR2 is SFDVKD in the germline V gene. CDR3 DNA sequence: TGTGCCACCAGCATGGGGACAGGGGAGTCGGGCAATCAGCCCCAGCATTTT. It translates to CATSMGTGESGNQPQHF.

The gene calls are TRBV5-1 and TRBJ1-2; D is undetermined. V lost 4 bases and J lost 5, with 15 bases in between. Germline CDR1 is SGHRS and CDR2 is YFSETQ. This CDR3 is 14 amino acids long. The CDR3 spells CASSPFNPSYGYTF. The CDR3 DNA follows: TGCGCCAGCAGCCCTTTTAATCCTAGTTATGGCTACACCTTC.

This clonotype occurred many times. V is TRBV7-9 and J is TRBJ1-2; TRBD1 matches at 7 bases. J was trimmed by 6 bases and V by 4 bases; bases with no gene match: 8. The germline CDR1 and CDR2 sequences are SEHNR and FQNEAQ (reference sequence). The CDR3 is made up of 14 amino acids. The CDR3, as DNA: TGTGCCAGCAGCTCGTGGGACAGCGTGAATGGCTACACCTTC. As protein: CASSSWDSVNGYTF.

This clonotype was seen at least ten times. This CDR3 is CASAEVGANVLTF. The CDR3 bases are TGTGCCAGCGCCGAAGTGGGGGCCAACGTCCTGACTTTC. The V call is TRBV6-2 or TRBV6-3, the J call TRBJ2-6; D unresolved. Trimming took 8 bases from V and 4 from J, leaving 9 bases between them. From germline, CDR1 is MNHEY and CDR2 SVGEGT. The length of the CDR3 is 13 residues.

Concerning this clonotype: A read error may explain this, as a much larger clone is one base away. This chain joins TRBV27 and TRBJ1-1; D may be TRBD1 (5 bases). The CDR3 runs 14 residues. Germline V gene lookup returns CDR1 MNHEY and CDR2 SMNVEV (reference sequence). Trimming removed 6 bases from V and 5 bases from J, with 16 bases in between. CDR3 region: CASRLGQGETEAFF. Here the CDR3 DNA reads TGTGCCAGCAGATTGGGGCAGGGAGAGACTGAAGCTTTCTTT.

This clonotype was observed a few times. The chain joins TRBV6-2 or TRBV6-3 to TRBJ1-1, with 8 bases that match TRBD1. The CDR3 has 14 residues. V lost 6 bases to trimming and J lost 5 bases; unmatched junction nucleotides: 8. Germline V gene data show CDR1 as MNHEY and CDR2 as SVGEGT. CDR3 region: CASRPGGARTEAFF. The CDR3 region has the DNA TGTGCCAGCAGACCAGGGGGCGCGAGGACTGAAGCTTTCTTT.

This clonotype was observed a handful of times. V is TRBV14 and J is TRBJ2-5; D is uncertain. The germline V gene encodes CDR1 SGHDN and CDR2 FVKESK. The V end was cut by 3 bases, the J end by 5 bases, with 4 bases between. The CDR3 contains 11 residues. The CDR3 loop is CASSQFETQYF. DNA of the CDR3: TGTGCCAGCAGCCAGTTCGAGACCCAGTACTTC.

This chain connects TRBV10-3 to TRBJ1-5; D gene uncertain. The CDR3 sequence is 16 residues long. Trimming stripped 0 bases from V and 1 base from J, with 10 bases between. In germline, CDR1 is ENHRY, CDR2 SYGVKD. CDR3 loop: CAISESPGKSNQPQHF. CDR3 coding DNA: TGTGCCATCAGTGAGTCTCCGGGTAAGAGCAATCAGCCCCAGCATTTT.

This rearrangement joins TRBV10-3 to TRBJ1-5; D not certain. CDR1 ENHRY and CDR2 SYGVKD come from the germline V gene. The CDR3 is 17 amino acids. Trimming removed 4 bases from V and 1 base from J, with 17 bases in between. The CDR3 DNA reads TGTGCCATCAGTGCTTATCTAGACCCGCGGAGCAATCAGCCCCAGCATTTT. It translates to CAISAYLDPRSNQPQHF.

The chain employs TRBV27 and TRBJ1-1; possible D gene TRBD1, 5 bases. The CDR3 has 13 residues. Germline CDR1 and CDR2: MNHEY and SMNVEV (reference sequence). V shed 6 bases and J shed 8 bases, with 16 bases lying between them. CDR3 loop: CASSSSTQGEAFF. DNA of the CDR3: TGTGCCAGCAGCTCATCAACTCAGGGAGAAGCTTTCTTT.

This clonotype was counted a few times. The chain is built from TRBV5-4 and TRBJ2-5, with 8 bases identical to TRBD2. The J segment lost 1 base and the V segment lost 3 bases, leaving 5 bases of the junction unmatched. This CDR3 spans 15 amino acids. From germline, CDR1 is SGHNT and CDR2 YYREEE (reference sequence). The DNA for the CDR3 is TGTGCCAGCAGCTCCAGGACTAGCCCCCAAGAGACCCAGTACTTC. It codes for CASSSRTSPQETQYF.

This clonotype has only a few counts. J is TRBJ1-2 and V is TRBV5-1, with no clear D. The CDR3 extends over 13 amino acids. Germline CDR1 and CDR2: SGHRS and YFSETQ. Trimming removed 3 bases from V and 7 bases from J, with 13 bases in between. The CDR3 spells CASSSVDRSGYTF. In DNA form, the CDR3 reads TGCGCCAGCAGCTCCGTGGACCGCTCTGGCTACACCTTC.

This clonotype appeared many times. This chain connects TRBV20-1 to TRBJ2-3; TRBD2 is a possible D gene (6 bases). Germline CDR1 is DFQATT and CDR2 is SNEGSKA (reference sequence). V was pared by 6 bases and J by 1 base, with 11 bases between. The CDR3 runs to 13 residues. CDR3 residues: CSAPGLGTDTQYF. As DNA, the CDR3 is TGCAGTGCCCCGGGACTGGGCACAGATACGCAGTATTTT.

This sequence joins TRBV3-1 and TRBJ1-2, with D unresolved. The V and J ends lost 3 bases and 5 bases respectively, with 7 bases between them. In germline, CDR1 is LGHDT, CDR2 YNNKEL (reference sequence). The CDR3 spans 12 residues. CDR3 bases: TGTGCCAGCAGCCACGGGCAATATGGCTACACCTTC. This gives the protein CASSHGQYGYTF.

This clonotype was counted at least ten times. The V gene is TRBV20-1, the J gene TRBJ2-3; D might be TRBD1 or TRBD2, each matching 5 bases. V shed 6 bases and J shed 0 bases, with 13 bases lying between them. This CDR3 region has 14 residues. The germline gives CDR1 DFQATT, CDR2 SNEGSKA (reference sequence). CDR3 region: CSAPPGRSTDTQYF. CDR3 coding DNA: TGCAGTGCCCCTCCGGGACGGAGCACAGATACGCAGTATTTT.

This clonotype was recorded at least ten times. Here the CDR3 DNA reads TGTGCCAGCAGTAACTCCGGTGAGGGCTCCTACGAGCAGTACTTC. Translation gives CASSNSGEGSYEQYF. The chain recombines TRBV28 with TRBJ2-7; D is possibly TRBD2 (5 bases). V lost 5 bases and J lost 0, with 14 bases in between. There are 15 residues in the CDR3. Germline V gives CDR1 MDHEN, CDR2 SYDVKM.